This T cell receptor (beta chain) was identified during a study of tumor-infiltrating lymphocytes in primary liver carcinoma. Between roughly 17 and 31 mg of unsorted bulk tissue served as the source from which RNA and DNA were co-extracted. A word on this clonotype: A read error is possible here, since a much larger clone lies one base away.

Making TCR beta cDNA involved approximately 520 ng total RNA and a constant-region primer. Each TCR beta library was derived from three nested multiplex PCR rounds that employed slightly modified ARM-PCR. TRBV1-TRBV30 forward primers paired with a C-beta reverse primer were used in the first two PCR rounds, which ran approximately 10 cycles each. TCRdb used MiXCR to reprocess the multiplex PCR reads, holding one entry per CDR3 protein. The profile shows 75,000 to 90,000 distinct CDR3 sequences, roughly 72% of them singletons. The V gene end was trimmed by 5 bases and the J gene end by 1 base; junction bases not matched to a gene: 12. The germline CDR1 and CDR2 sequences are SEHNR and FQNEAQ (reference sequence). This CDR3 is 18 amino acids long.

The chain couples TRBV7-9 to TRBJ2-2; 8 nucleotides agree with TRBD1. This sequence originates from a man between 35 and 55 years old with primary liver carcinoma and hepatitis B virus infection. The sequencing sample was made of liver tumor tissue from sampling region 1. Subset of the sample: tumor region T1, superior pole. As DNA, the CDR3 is TGTGCCAGCAGCCAATTCCCTGGGACAGGCCAGAACACCGGGGAGCTGTTTTTT. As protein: CASSQFPGTGQNTGELFF. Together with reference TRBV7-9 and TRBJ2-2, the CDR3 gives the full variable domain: DTGVSQNPRHKITKRGQNVTFRCDPISEHNRLYWYRQTLGQGPEFLTYFQNEAQLEKSRLLSDRFSAERPKGSFSTLEIQRTEQGDSAMYLCASSQFPGTGQNTGELFFGEGSRLTVL.